These 11 T cell receptor beta chains came from one sample sequenced in a study of T-cell memory formation after mild COVID-19. Via MiXCR, TCRdb re-called the 5' RACE reads, giving one row per CDR3 protein. The repertoire holds a few hundred thousand distinct CDR3 sequences, with less than 25% as singletons. The sequenced sample was PBMCs or a T cell subset sorted from them (not recorded which). The receptors were sampled from an adult woman who had mild COVID-19 (a few samples of this study predate the infection). Cell type and time point are not known.

In its sample, this clonotype was seen a few times. This chain uses TRBV5-1 with TRBJ2-7, with D tentatively TRBD2 (5 bases). The CDR3 sequence is 12 residues long. CDR1 SGHRS and CDR2 YFSETQ come from the germline V gene. The ends were cut back, 5 bases at V and 3 bases at J, with 9 bases in the middle. DNA for the CDR3: TGCGCCAGCAGAGACCGGGGCTACGAGCAGTACTTC. This translates into CASRDRGYEQYF.

The chain has TRBV5-5 and TRBJ1-5; TRBD1 is a possible D gene (5 bases). The CDR3 is 13 residues long. V lost 4 bases to trimming and J lost 8 bases, with 13 bases between them. Per the germline V gene, CDR1 is SGHKS and CDR2 is YYEKEE (reference sequence). The CDR3 is CASSNRQFEPQHF. In DNA, the CDR3 is TGTGCCAGCAGCAACAGACAGTTTGAGCCCCAGCATTTT.

This chain uses TRBV20-1 with TRBJ2-7; D gene unclear. The CDR3 totals 18 residues. CDR1 DFQATT and CDR2 SNEGSKA come from the germline V gene (reference sequence). Trimming pared 1 base from V and 0 bases from J, leaving 22 bases between. The CDR3 sequence: CSARAQSRVFEFSYEQYF. For the CDR3, the DNA is TGCAGTGCTAGAGCCCAAAGCCGAGTCTTTGAATTCTCCTACGAGCAGTACTTC.

This clonotype was found a few times. The DNA for the CDR3 is TGTGCCAGCAGCGTAGGGACAGGGGTTCGGGAGACCCAGTACTTC. This gives the protein CASSVGTGVRETQYF. The chain joins TRBV9 to TRBJ2-5; 9 positions match TRBD1. V lost 0 bases to trimming and J lost 5 bases; unmatched junction nucleotides: 5. Germline V CDR1 and CDR2: SGDLS, YYNGEE. This CDR3 is built from 15 residues. The entire variable domain, with the rest obtained from reference TRBV9 and TRBJ2-5, is as follows: DSGVTQTPKHLITATGQRVTLRCSPRSGDLSVYWYQQSLDQGLQFLIQYYNGEERAKGNILERFSAQQFPDLHSELNLSSLELGDSALYFCASSVGTGVRETQYFGPGTRLLVL.

The rearrangement links TRBV5-1 to TRBJ2-3, with D tentatively TRBD1 (5 bases). This CDR3 comprises 15 residues. Trimming cost V 4 bases and J 2 bases, with 14 bases left between them. The V gene's germline CDR1 is SGHRS and CDR2 YFSETQ. The CDR3 region has the DNA TGCGCCAGCAGCCCCTTGGACACCTCCACAGATACGCAGTATTTT. Translation: CASSPLDTSTDTQYF.

The chain couples TRBV20-1 to TRBJ1-6; D remains unclear. The germline V gene has CDR1 DFQATT and CDR2 SNEGSKA (reference sequence). The CDR3 runs 15 residues. Trimming removed 4 bases from V and 0 bases from J, with 10 bases in between. The CDR3, as DNA: TGCAGTGCTACGGTTCAGAGCTCCTATAATTCACCCCTCCACTTT. Translating it yields CSATVQSSYNSPLHF.

The rearrangement joins TRBV7-2 to TRBJ1-5; possibly TRBD1 for D (6 bases). V lost 5 bases to trimming and J lost 6 bases, with 14 bases between them. Germline values: CDR1 SGHTA, CDR2 FQGNSA. This CDR3 region has 14 residues. DNA of the CDR3: TGTGCCAGCAGCCCCAGGGACACCCTTCAGCCCCAGCATTTT. Amino acids: CASSPRDTLQPQHF.

This sequence joins TRBV7-8 and TRBJ2-7; D might be TRBD2 (6 bases). The CDR3 length is 14 residues. With 5 bases removed from V and 3 bases from J, the gap between germline ends came to 14 bases. The germline CDR1 and CDR2 sequences are SGHVS and FQNEAQ. CDR3 in amino acids: CASSQRVSSYEQYF. Written as DNA, the CDR3 is TGTGCCAGCAGCCAGCGGGTCAGTAGCTACGAGCAGTACTTC.

This clonotype appeared a few times. The chain is built from TRBV5-1 and TRBJ2-7; 13 bases match TRBD2. The CDR3 contains 16 residues. Looked up from germline, CDR1 is SGHRS and CDR2 is YFSETQ. Trimming at V came to 5 bases and at J to 4 bases, leaving 9 bases not matched to a gene. The DNA of the CDR3 is TGCGCCAGCAGACGACTAGCGGGGGGCGACGTTTACGAGCAGTACTTC. Amino acid sequence: CASRRLAGGDVYEQYF. Drawing the rest from reference TRBV5-1 and TRBJ2-7, the complete variable domain is KAGVTQTPRYLIKTRGQQVTLSCSPISGHRSVSWYQQTPGQGLQFLFEYFSETQRNKGNFPGRFSGRQFSNSRSEMNVSTLELGDSALYLCASRRLAGGDVYEQYFGPGTRLTVT.

This clonotype turned up a few times. V is TRBV5-5 and J is TRBJ2-5; 10 bases match TRBD1. V lost 4 bases and J lost 5; bases outside the gene matches: 5. Looked up from germline, CDR1 is SGHKS and CDR2 is YYEKEE (reference sequence). The CDR3 runs 14 residues. DNA of the CDR3: TGTGCCAGCAGCCCAGGACAGGGGGAGGAGACCCAGTACTTC. This encodes CASSPGQGEETQYF.

This clonotype was seen more than once but under ten times. This chain joins TRBV14 and TRBJ2-1, with D tentatively TRBD1 or TRBD2 (5 bases each). The CDR3 totals 16 residues. The V gene lost 3 bases and the J gene lost 8 bases, with 20 bases spanning the gap. CDR1 and CDR2 from the germline V gene are SGHDN and FVKESK. CDR3 sequence: CASSHYRDPPTDEQFF. The CDR3 nucleotides are TGTGCCAGCAGCCACTACCGGGACCCACCTACAGATGAGCAGTTCTTC.